This T cell receptor (beta chain) comes out of a study of cytomegalovirus exposure and HLA in healthy donors. For the study at large: Earlier work reported approximately 110 million unique TCR beta sequences from 180 million or so T cells. Study observations and caveats: The CMV antigen specificity of a few CMV-associated chains was confirmed through in vitro analysis. Analysis was carried out at a later point, and it linked a missense DCLRE1C variant to TCR beta V- and J-gene trimming. CMV serostatus was the sole immune exposure data available.

Details on this clone: Its specificity is unknown.

The PCR contained 60 Vbeta and 13 Jbeta primers. Repertoires were generated with immunoSEQ multiplex PCR, while TCRdb's copy carries only in-frame clones and drops some. The sample has some 200,000 clones, about four fifths seen once. CDR3 size: 16 residues. The ends lost 0 bases at V and 1 base at J; junction bases unmatched: 0. Germline CDR1 reads MRHNA; CDR2 reads SNTAGT. The clonotype comes from a girl under 18 in good health and CMV-seropositive. The sequenced sample consisted of PBMCs. The chain is built from TRBV6-4 and TRBJ2-3; 11 bases line up with TRBD2. The DNA for the CDR3 is TGTGCCAGCAGTGACTCGACTAGCGGGGGCACAGATACGCAGTATTTT. It is translated as CASSDSTSGGTDTQYF.